The 26 T cell receptor beta chains in this list originate from one sample, sequenced in a study of graft-versus-host responses after intestinal transplantation. TCRdb keeps only in-frame clones here, not all; method: immunoSEQ multiplex PCR. The sample holds over 15,000 clones, approximately 88% seen once. The material sequenced was PBMCs, taken around 110 days after intestinal transplant. All receptors come from a human patient who received an intestinal transplant, so some T cells may come from the graft donor.

The J gene is TRBJ2-7, the V gene TRBV7-9; D is ambiguous. V lost 5 bases to trimming and J lost 2 bases, with 7 bases between them. In germline, CDR1 is SEHNR, CDR2 FQNEAQ (reference sequence). This CDR3 has 12 residues. The CDR3 is CASSPQAYEQYF. The CDR3 DNA reads as TGTGCCAGCAGCCCGCAGGCCTACGAGCAGTACTTC.

The J gene is TRBJ2-7, the V gene TRBV7-2, with TRBD2 matching 12 bases. Trimming cost V 0 bases and J 6 bases; bases outside gene matches: 9. Germline V gene data show CDR1 as SGHTA and CDR2 as FQGNSA. The CDR3 contains 17 residues. The CDR3 protein is CASSLAVRLAGDREQYF. CDR3 in DNA: TGTGCCAGCAGCTTAGCAGTCCGACTAGCGGGAGATCGCGAGCAGTACTTC.

The chain couples TRBV6-5 to TRBJ2-1; 12 positions match TRBD2. Germline V CDR1 and CDR2: MNHEY, SVGAGI. The CDR3 spans 15 residues. The V and J ends lost 6 bases and 7 bases, in that order; junction bases with no gene match: 7. The CDR3 region is CASSNGLAGSNEQFF. The CDR3 nucleotides read TGTGCCAGCAGCAACGGACTAGCGGGATCAAATGAGCAGTTCTTC.

V and J are TRBV28 and TRBJ2-1; no firm D call. The CDR3 covers 14 residues. Germline V gives CDR1 MDHEN, CDR2 SYDVKM. V lost 3 bases, J lost 0 bases, and 6 bases lay in between. The CDR3, as DNA: TGTGCCAGCAGTTTGAGCGCCTCCTACAATGAGCAGTTCTTC. It codes for CASSLSASYNEQFF.

The CDR3: CASSQDFTEGRGYTF. The CDR3 coding sequence is TGCGCCAGCAGCCAAGATTTCACAGAGGGCCGCGGCTACACCTTC. The chain uses TRBV4-3 and TRBJ1-2; D gene unclear. This CDR3 has 15 amino acids. Germline V gives CDR1 LGHNA, CDR2 YSLEER. V gave up 0 bases and J gave up 8 bases, with 16 bases separating them.

This clone has more than one count but fewer than ten. The chain links TRBV4-1 to TRBJ2-7, with D uncertain. CDR1 is MGHRA, CDR2 YSYEKL, per germline. Between the trimmed V and J ends, which lost 3 bases and 1 base, there was a span of 1 base. The CDR3 is 11 amino acids. The CDR3 loop is CASSQSYEQYF. The CDR3 coding sequence is TGCGCCAGCAGCCAGTCCTACGAGCAGTACTTC.

The chain joins TRBV19 to TRBJ1-2; possibly TRBD1 for D (6 bases). The CDR3 runs 16 residues. Germline CDR1 and CDR2: LNHDA and SQIVND (reference sequence). The V gene lost 3 bases and the J gene lost 6 bases, with 20 bases spanning the gap. The CDR3 DNA is TGTGCCAGTAGTATTCGCCCGACAGGAGGGTACGATGGCTACACCTTC. Protein: CASSIRPTGGYDGYTF.

J is TRBJ2-2 and V is TRBV7-3; D not resolved. The CDR3 has 14 residues. CDR1 and CDR2 from the germline V gene are SGHTA and FQGTGA. Trimming cost V 4 bases and J 8 bases, with 14 bases left between them. CDR3 in amino acids: CASSSEIGRGELFF. Written as DNA, the CDR3 is TGTGCCAGCAGCTCCGAGATTGGCAGAGGGGAGCTGTTTTTT.

The chain is built from TRBV5-6 and TRBJ1-2; D is uncertain. V lost 4 bases and J 5 bases, leaving 12 bases between the germline ends. The CDR3 is 13 residues long. Germline-derived CDR1 and CDR2 are SGHDT and YYEEEE. This chain's CDR3 is CASSLSTVYGYTF. The DNA of the CDR3 is TGTGCCAGCAGCCTTTCGACGGTTTATGGCTACACCTTC.

This clone is a singleton in its sample. V is TRBV4-1 and J is TRBJ2-5; 9 bases are shared with TRBD2. J lost 3 bases, V lost 3 bases, and 2 bases had no gene match. The V gene's germline CDR1 is MGHRA and CDR2 YSYEKL. The CDR3 has 14 residues. CDR3 nucleotide sequence: TGCGCCAGCAGCCAGGGACTAGCCGAAGAGACCCAGTACTTC. This translates into CASSQGLAEETQYF.

A few counts support this clone. The rearrangement uses TRBV27 and TRBJ1-5; maybe TRBD1 (6 bases). With 3 bases removed from V and 7 bases from J, the gap between germline ends came to 13 bases. CDR3 size: 14 residues. Germline V CDR1 and CDR2: MNHEY, SMNVEV (reference sequence). CDR3 sequence reads: CASSLDSGRQPQHF. CDR3 coding DNA: TGTGCCAGCAGTTTGGACAGCGGGAGGCAGCCCCAGCATTTT.

The gene calls are TRBV11-1 and TRBJ2-7; D remains unclear. V lost 3 bases and J lost 3, with 15 bases in between. CDR1 and CDR2 from the germline V gene are SGHAT and FQDESV (reference sequence). The length of the CDR3 is 15 residues. The CDR3 region is CASSFRDGTYYEQYF. CDR3 nucleotide sequence: TGTGCCAGCAGCTTTCGAGACGGCACCTACTACGAGCAGTACTTC.

This rearrangement joins TRBV6-5 to TRBJ2-7, with TRBD2 matching over 8 bases. The V segment lost 7 bases and the J segment 4 bases; nucleotides outside the gene matches: 6. Germline assignment: CDR1 MNHEY and CDR2 SVGAGI. This CDR3 spans 13 amino acids. The CDR3 protein is CASTQREYYEQYF. The CDR3 DNA sequence: TGTGCCAGCACCCAGCGGGAGTATTACGAGCAGTACTTC.

Here the CDR3 reads CASSQGPGPNTGELFF. DNA for the CDR3: TGCGCCAGCAGCCAAGGACCGGGGCCGAACACCGGGGAGCTGTTTTTT. The chain carries TRBV4-3 and TRBJ2-2; the D gene could be TRBD1 or TRBD2 (5 bases each). V dropped 1 base and J dropped 0 bases, with 9 bases sitting between them. The CDR3 loop spans 16 amino acids. Germline loops: CDR1 LGHNA, CDR2 YSLEER.

The chain carries TRBV9 and TRBJ2-2, with TRBD1 matching over 7 bases. V lost 3 bases and J lost 4; bases outside the gene matches: 9. The CDR3 is made up of 16 amino acids. CDR1 SGDLS and CDR2 YYNGEE come from the germline V gene. CDR3 bases: TGTGCCAGCAGCGGAGGACGGGACAGCGCCACCGGGGAGCTGTTTTTT. Translating it yields CASSGGRDSATGELFF.

V gene TRBV6-1 combines with J gene TRBJ2-7, with a tentative D call TRBD2 (5 bases). CDR1 is MNHNS and CDR2 is SASEGT in the germline V gene. Trimming left V 2 bases short and J 4 bases short, with 12 bases between. The CDR3 extends over 14 amino acids. The CDR3 bases are TGTGCCAGCAGTGAAAGGATAACGGGATACGAGCAGTACTTC. This sequence encodes CASSERITGYEQYF.

This clone showed up just once. This rearrangement joins TRBV5-4 to TRBJ2-1; D is uncertain. CDR3 length: 16 amino acids. Trimming pared 3 bases from V and 1 base from J, leaving 14 bases between. CDR1 SGHNT and CDR2 YYREEE come from the germline V gene (reference sequence). This CDR3 reads CASSSGLDTSYNEQFF. Here the CDR3 DNA reads TGTGCCAGCAGCTCTGGTTTAGATACGTCCTACAATGAGCAGTTCTTC. Together with reference TRBV5-4 and TRBJ2-1, the CDR3 gives the full variable domain: ETGVTQSPTHLIKTRGQQVTLRCSSQSGHNTVSWYQQALGQGPQFIFQYYREEENGRGNFPPRFSGLQFPNYSSELNVNALELDDSALYLCASSSGLDTSYNEQFFGPGTRLTVL.

The chain uses TRBV11-2 and TRBJ2-1, with 12 bases lining up with TRBD2. From germline, CDR1 is SGHAT and CDR2 FQNNGV. The J segment lost 5 bases and the V segment lost 1 base, leaving 12 bases of the junction unmatched. This CDR3 contains 19 residues. CDR3 residues: CASSLVRTSGTFRNNEQFF. The CDR3, as DNA: TGTGCCAGCAGCTTAGTGCGGACTAGCGGGACCTTTCGGAACAATGAGCAGTTCTTC.

V is TRBV6-5 and J is TRBJ1-4; 9 bases map to TRBD1. CDR1 and CDR2 (germline): MNHEY, SVGAGI. V dropped 4 bases and J dropped 10; count of bases not matched to a gene: 7. The length of the CDR3 is 14 residues. The DNA of the CDR3 is TGTGCCAGCAGTTCTCCCCGACAGGGGGGAAAACTGTTTTTT. It specifies CASSSPRQGGKLFF.

The rearrangement joins TRBV28 to TRBJ1-4; D may be TRBD1 (6 bases). Germline lookup yields CDR1 MDHEN and CDR2 SYDVKM. This CDR3 is 16 amino acids long. Trimming left V 3 bases short and J 6 bases short, with 17 bases between. The CDR3 DNA reads as TGTGCCAGCAGTTTGGGGGGCGTAAGGGTGCATGAAAAACTGTTTTTT. Translating it yields CASSLGGVRVHEKLFF.

This chain uses TRBV4-1 with TRBJ2-7; no reliable D call. CDR1 and CDR2 (germline): MGHRA, YSYEKL. The CDR3 contains 15 residues. The V end lost 4 bases, the J end lost 9 bases, and 22 bases lay between the germline ends. CDR3 amino acids: CASSPQTTLFLVQYF. The CDR3, as DNA: TGCGCCAGCAGCCCTCAAACTACATTATTTTTGGTGCAGTACTTC.

This chain links TRBV9 with TRBJ2-7, with 9 bases that match TRBD2. The CDR3 contains 16 residues. The germline V gene encodes CDR1 SGDLS and CDR2 YYNGEE. V shed 2 bases and J 6 bases; nucleotides not matched to a gene: 12. The CDR3 DNA sequence: TGTGCCAGCAGCGTTACTCGCGATAGCGGGAGACGCGAGCAGTACTTC. The encoded protein is CASSVTRDSGRREQYF.

The V gene is TRBV6-4, the J gene TRBJ1-5; TRBD1 agrees at 7 bases. V lost 4 bases, J lost 2 bases, and 8 bases stayed unmatched. The germline V gene has CDR1 MRHNA and CDR2 SNTAGT. The CDR3 extends over 16 amino acids. This chain's CDR3 is CASSGQGRNCNQPQHF. In DNA form, the CDR3 reads TGTGCCAGCAGTGGACAGGGAAGGAATTGCAATCAGCCCCAGCATTTT.

V is TRBV6-5 and J is TRBJ1-1; no clear D. Trimming left V 8 bases short and J 3 bases short, with 13 bases between. Germline V gives CDR1 MNHEY, CDR2 SVGAGI. The CDR3 spans 13 residues. The CDR3 coding sequence is TGTGCCAGCGGGATGGGCAGTTACACTGAAGCTTTCTTT. This translates into CASGMGSYTEAFF.

V and J are TRBV13 and TRBJ2-7; 9 bases match TRBD2. Germline V gene lookup returns CDR1 PRHDT and CDR2 FYEKMQ (reference sequence). CDR3 size: 15 residues. With V trimmed by 0 bases and J by 7 bases, 7 bases remained unmatched. The CDR3 region is CASSLGLAGIREQYF. The DNA of the CDR3 is TGTGCCAGCAGCTTAGGCCTAGCGGGGATTCGGGAGCAGTACTTC.

The V call is TRBV9, the J call TRBJ2-1; D not certain. Germline V CDR1 and CDR2: SGDLS, YYNGEE. The CDR3 consists of 14 residues. With 0 bases removed from V and 5 bases from J, the gap between germline ends came to 9 bases. The CDR3 is CASSVAPRDNEQFF. In nucleotides, the CDR3 is TGTGCCAGCAGCGTAGCTCCGAGAGACAATGAGCAGTTCTTC. The whole variable domain, filled in from reference TRBV9 and TRBJ2-1, reads DSGVTQTPKHLITATGQRVTLRCSPRSGDLSVYWYQQSLDQGLQFLIQYYNGEERAKGNILERFSAQQFPDLHSELNLSSLELGDSALYFCASSVAPRDNEQFFGPGTRLTVL.